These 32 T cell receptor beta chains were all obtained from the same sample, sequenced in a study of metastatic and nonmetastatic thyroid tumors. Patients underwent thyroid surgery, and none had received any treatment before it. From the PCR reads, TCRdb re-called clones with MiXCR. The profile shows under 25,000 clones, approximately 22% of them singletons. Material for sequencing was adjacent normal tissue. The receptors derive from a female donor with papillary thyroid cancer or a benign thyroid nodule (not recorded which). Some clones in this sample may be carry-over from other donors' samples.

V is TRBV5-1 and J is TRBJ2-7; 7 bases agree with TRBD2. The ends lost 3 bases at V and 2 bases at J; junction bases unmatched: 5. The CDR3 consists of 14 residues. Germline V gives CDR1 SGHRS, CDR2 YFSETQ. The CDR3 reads CASSSSGTPYEQYF. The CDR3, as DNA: TGCGCCAGCAGCTCGAGCGGGACCCCCTACGAGCAGTACTTC.

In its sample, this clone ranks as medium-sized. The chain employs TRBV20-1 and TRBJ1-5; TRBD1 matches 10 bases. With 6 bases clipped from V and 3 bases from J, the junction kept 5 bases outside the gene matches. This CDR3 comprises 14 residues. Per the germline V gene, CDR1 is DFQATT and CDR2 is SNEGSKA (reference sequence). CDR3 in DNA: TGCAGTGCCCCGGACAGGGGGGCCAATCAGCCCCAGCATTTT. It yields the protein CSAPDRGANQPQHF.

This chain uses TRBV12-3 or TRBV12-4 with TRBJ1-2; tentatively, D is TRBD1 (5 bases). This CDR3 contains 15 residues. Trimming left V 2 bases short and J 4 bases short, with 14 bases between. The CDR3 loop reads CASSLRLDSVYGYTF. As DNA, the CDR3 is TGTGCCAGCAGTTTACGGCTCGACAGCGTCTATGGCTACACCTTC.

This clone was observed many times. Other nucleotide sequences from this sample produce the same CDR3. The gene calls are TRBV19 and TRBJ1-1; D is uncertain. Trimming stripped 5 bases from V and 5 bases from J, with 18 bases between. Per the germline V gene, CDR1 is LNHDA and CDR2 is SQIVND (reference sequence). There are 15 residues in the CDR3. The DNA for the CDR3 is TGTGCCAGTAGTTACGAGGGCCCGTGGAGTACTGAAGCTTTCTTT. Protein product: CASSYEGPWSTEAFF.

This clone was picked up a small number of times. CDR3 amino acids: CASSPTSGRRYNEQFF. The DNA of the CDR3 is TGTGCCAGCAGTCCGACTAGCGGGAGGAGGTACAATGAGCAGTTCTTC. The chain combines TRBV6-2 or TRBV6-3 with TRBJ2-1; 13 nucleotides align to TRBD2. This CDR3 region has 16 residues. The junction had 5 bases not matched to a gene; V was cut back by 5 bases and J by 4 bases. CDR1 and CDR2 from the germline V gene are MNHEY and SVGEGT.

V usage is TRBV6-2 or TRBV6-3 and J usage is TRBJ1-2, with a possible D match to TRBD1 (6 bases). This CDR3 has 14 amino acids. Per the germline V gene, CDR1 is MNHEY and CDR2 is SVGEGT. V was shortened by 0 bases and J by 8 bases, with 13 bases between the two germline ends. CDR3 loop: CASSYSAVGGGYTF. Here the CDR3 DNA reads TGTGCCAGCAGTTACTCCGCCGTCGGGGGCGGCTACACCTTC.

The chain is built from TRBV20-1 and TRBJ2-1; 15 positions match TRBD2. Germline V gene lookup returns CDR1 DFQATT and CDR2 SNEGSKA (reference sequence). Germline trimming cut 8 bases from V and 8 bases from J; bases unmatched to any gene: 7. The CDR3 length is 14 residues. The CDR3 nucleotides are TGCAGTACCTGGACTAGCGGGAGGGAGGATGAGCAGTTCTTC. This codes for CSTWTSGREDEQFF.

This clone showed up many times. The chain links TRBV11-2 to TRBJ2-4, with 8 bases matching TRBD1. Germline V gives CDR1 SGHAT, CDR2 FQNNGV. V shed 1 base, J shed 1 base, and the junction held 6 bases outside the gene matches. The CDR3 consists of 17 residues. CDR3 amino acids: CASSLVSGGLAKNIQYF. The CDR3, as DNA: TGTGCCAGCAGCTTAGTTTCAGGGGGCTTGGCCAAAAACATTCAGTACTTC. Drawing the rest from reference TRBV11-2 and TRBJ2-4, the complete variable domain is EAGVAQSPRYKIIEKRQSVAFWCNPISGHATLYWYQQILGQGPKLLIQFQNNGVVDDSQLPKDRFSAERLKGVDSTLKIQPAKLEDSAVYLCASSLVSGGLAKNIQYFGAGTRLSVL.

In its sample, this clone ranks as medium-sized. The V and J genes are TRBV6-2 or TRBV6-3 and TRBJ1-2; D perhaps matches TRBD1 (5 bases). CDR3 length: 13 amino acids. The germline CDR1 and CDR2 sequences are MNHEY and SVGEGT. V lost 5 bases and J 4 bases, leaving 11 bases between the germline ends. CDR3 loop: CASSGSGLYGYTF. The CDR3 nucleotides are TGTGCCAGCAGTGGGTCAGGGCTCTATGGCTACACCTTC.

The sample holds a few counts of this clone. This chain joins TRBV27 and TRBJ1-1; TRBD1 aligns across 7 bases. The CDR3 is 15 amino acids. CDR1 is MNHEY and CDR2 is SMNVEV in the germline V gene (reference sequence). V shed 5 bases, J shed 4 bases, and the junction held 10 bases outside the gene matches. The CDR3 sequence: CASSHLDREVTEAFF. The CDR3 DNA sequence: TGTGCCAGCAGTCACCTCGACAGGGAGGTCACTGAAGCTTTCTTT.

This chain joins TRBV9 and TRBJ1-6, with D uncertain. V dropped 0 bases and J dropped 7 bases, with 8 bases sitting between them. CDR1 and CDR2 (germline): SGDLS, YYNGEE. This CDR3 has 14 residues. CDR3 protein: CASSVDPGNSPLHF. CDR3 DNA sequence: TGTGCCAGCAGCGTAGATCCGGGAAATTCACCCCTCCACTTT.

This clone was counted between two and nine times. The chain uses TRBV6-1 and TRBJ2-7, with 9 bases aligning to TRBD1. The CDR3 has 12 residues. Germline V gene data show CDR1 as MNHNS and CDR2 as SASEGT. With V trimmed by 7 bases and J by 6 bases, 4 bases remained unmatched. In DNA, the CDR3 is TGTGCCAGCATAGGGACAGGGTTCGAGCAGTACTTC. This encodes CASIGTGFEQYF.

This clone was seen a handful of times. The CDR3 DNA is TGTGCCAGCAGTGATGGCAGGATTTTTGCCGGCTACACCTTC. Translation: CASSDGRIFAGYTF. V is TRBV2 and J is TRBJ1-2, with D uncertain. CDR1 SNHLY and CDR2 FYNNEI come from the germline V gene. Trimming left V 3 bases short and J 8 bases short, with 16 bases between. The CDR3 is 14 amino acids.

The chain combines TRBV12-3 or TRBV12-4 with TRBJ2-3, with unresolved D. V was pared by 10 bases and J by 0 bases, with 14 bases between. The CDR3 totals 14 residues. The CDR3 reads CATKVASSTDTQYF. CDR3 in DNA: TGTGCCACCAAGGTCGCATCTAGCACAGATACGCAGTATTTT.

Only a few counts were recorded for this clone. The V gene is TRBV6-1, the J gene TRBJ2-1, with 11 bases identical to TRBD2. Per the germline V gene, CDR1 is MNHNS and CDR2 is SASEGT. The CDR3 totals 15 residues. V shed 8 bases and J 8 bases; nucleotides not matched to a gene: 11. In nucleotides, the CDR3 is TGTGCCAGCCCCAGACTAGCGGGATGGGTGGATGAGCAGTTCTTC. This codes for CASPRLAGWVDEQFF.

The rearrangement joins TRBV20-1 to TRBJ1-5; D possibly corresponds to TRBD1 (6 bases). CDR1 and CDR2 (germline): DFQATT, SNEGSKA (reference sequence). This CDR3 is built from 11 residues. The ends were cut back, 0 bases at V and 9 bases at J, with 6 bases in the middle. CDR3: CSAREGGPQHF. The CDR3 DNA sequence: TGCAGTGCTAGAGAAGGGGGGCCCCAGCATTTT.

The CDR3 reads CSAWTGGSAGNTIYF. Written as DNA, the CDR3 is TGCAGTGCTTGGACAGGGGGTTCAGCTGGAAACACCATATATTTT. This chain uses TRBV20-1 with TRBJ1-3; TRBD1 matches at 10 bases. V gave up 5 bases and J gave up 2 bases; unmatched junction bases: 6. In germline, CDR1 is DFQATT, CDR2 SNEGSKA (reference sequence). The CDR3 loop spans 15 amino acids.

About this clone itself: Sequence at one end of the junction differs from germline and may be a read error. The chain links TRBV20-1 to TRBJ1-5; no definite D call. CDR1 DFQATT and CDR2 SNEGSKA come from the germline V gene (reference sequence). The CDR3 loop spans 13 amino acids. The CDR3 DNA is TGCAGTGCTAGGCCCTATAGAAATCAGTCCCAGCATTTT. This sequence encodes CSARPYRNQSQHF.

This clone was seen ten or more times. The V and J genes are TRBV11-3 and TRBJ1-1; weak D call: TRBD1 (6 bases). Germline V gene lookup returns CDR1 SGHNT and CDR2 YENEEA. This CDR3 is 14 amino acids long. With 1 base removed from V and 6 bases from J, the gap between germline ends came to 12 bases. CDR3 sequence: CASSLAGGAAEAFF. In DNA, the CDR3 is TGTGCCAGCAGCTTAGCGGGGGGCGCGGCTGAAGCTTTCTTT.

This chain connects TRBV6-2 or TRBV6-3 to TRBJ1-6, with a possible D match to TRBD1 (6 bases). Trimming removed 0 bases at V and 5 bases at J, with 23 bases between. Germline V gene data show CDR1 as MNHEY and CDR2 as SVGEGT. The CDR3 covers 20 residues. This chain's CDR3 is CASSYSIGSVSRGNNSPLHF. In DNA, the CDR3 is TGTGCCAGCAGTTACTCGATTGGTTCGGTGAGCAGGGGCAATAATTCACCCCTCCACTTT.

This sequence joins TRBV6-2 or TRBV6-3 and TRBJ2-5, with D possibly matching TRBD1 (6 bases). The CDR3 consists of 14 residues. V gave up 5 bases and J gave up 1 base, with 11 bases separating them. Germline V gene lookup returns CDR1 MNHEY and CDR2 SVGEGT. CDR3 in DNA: TGTGCCAGCAGTCCCACAGGGTCCCAAGAGACCCAGTACTTC. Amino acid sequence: CASSPTGSQETQYF.

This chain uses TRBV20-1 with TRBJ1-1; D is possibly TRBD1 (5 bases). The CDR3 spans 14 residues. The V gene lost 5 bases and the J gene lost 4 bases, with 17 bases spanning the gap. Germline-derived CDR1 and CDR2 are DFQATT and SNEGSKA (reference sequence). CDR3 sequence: CSAPPGGRGTEAFF. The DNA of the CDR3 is TGCAGTGCTCCTCCGGGGGGACGGGGCACTGAAGCTTTCTTT.

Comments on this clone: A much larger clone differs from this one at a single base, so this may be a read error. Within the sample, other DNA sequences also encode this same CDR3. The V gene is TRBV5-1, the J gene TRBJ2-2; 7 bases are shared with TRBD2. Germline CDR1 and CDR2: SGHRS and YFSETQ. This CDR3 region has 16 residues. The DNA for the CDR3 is TGTGCCAGCAGCTTGTTGGGCGGGGGAAACACCGGGGAGCTGTTTTTT. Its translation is CASSLLGGGNTGELFF.

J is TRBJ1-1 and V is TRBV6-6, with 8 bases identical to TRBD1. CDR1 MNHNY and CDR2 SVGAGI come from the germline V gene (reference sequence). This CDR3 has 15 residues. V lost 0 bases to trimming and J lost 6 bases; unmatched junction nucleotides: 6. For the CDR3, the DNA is TGTGCCAGCAGTTACTCGACCACAGGGGGGCCTGAAGCTTTCTTT. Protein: CASSYSTTGGPEAFF.

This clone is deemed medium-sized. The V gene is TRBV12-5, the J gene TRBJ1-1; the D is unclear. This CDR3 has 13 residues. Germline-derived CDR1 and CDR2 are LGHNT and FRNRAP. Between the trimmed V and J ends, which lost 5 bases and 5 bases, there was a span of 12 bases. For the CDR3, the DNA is TGTGCTAGTGGTCAGGAGTTCAGGACTGAAGCTTTCTTT. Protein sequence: CASGQEFRTEAFF.

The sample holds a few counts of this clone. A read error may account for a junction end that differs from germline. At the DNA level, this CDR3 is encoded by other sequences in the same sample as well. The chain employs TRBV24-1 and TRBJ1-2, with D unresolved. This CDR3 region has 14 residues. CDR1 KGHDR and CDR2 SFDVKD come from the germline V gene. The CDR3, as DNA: TGTGCCACTAGTGATTTGATGCAGAGCTATGGCTACACCTTC. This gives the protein CATSDLMQSYGYTF.

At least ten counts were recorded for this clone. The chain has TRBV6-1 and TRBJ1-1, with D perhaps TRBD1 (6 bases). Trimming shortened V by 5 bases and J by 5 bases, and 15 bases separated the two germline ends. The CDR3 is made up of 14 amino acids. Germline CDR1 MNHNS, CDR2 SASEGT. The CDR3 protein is CASSLQGSGTEAFF. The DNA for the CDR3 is TGTGCCAGCAGTCTACAGGGCAGTGGGACTGAAGCTTTCTTT.

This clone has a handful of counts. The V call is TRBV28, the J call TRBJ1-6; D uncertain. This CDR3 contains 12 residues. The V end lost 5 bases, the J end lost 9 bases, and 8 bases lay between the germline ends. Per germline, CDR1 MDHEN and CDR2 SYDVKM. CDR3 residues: CASSLKGSPLHF. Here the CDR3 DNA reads TGTGCCAGCAGTCTAAAGGGTTCACCCCTCCACTTT.

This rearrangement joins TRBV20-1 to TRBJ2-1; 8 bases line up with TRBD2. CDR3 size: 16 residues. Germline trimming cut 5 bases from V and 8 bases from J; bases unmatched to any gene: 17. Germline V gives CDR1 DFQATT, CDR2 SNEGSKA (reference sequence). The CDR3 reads CSADSNGAGVLDEQFF. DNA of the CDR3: TGCAGTGCTGACAGCAACGGAGCGGGAGTTCTCGATGAGCAGTTCTTC.

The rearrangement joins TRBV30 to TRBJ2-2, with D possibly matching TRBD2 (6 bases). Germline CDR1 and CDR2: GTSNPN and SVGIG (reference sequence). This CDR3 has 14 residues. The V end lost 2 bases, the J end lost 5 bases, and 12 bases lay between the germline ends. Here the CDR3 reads CAWSFGGRTGELFF. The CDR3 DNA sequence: TGTGCCTGGAGTTTTGGAGGGCGGACCGGGGAGCTGTTTTTT. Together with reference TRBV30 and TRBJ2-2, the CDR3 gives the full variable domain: SQTIHQWPATLVQPVGSPLSLECTVEGTSNPNLYWYRQAAGRGLQLLFYSVGIGQISSEVPQNLSASRPQDRQFILSSKKLLLSDSGFYLCAWSFGGRTGELFFGEGSRLTVL.

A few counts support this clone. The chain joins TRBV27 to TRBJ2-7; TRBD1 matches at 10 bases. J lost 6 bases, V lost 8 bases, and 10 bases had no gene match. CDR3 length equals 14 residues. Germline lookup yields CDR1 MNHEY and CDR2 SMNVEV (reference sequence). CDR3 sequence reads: CASSSRDRGSEQYF. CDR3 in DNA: TGTGCCAGCTCAAGTCGGGACAGGGGAAGCGAGCAGTACTTC.

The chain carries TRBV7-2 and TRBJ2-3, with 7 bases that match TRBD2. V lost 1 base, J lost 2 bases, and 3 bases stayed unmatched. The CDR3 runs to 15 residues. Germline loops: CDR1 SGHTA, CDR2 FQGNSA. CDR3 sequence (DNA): TGTGCCAGCAGCTTAGGTGGGAGGGTCACAGATACGCAGTATTTT. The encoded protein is CASSLGGRVTDTQYF.